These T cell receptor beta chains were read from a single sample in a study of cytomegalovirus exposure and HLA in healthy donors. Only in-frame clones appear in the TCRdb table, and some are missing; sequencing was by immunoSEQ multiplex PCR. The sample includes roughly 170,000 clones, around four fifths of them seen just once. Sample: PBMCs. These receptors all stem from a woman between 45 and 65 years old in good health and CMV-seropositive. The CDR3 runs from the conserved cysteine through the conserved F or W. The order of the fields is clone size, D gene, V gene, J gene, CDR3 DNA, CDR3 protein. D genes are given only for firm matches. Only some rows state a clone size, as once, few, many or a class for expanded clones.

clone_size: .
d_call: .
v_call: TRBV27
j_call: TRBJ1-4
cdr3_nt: TGTGCCAGCAGACAGGGCCGAAATAATGAAAAACTGTTTTTT
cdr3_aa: CASRQGRNNEKLFF

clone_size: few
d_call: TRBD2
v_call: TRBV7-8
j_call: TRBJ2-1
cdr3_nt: TGTGCCAGCAGCCCCGGGACTAGCGGGGGGAGGAATGAGCAGTTCTTC
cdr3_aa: CASSPGTSGGRNEQFF

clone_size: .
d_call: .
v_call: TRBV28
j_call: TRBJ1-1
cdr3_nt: TGTGCCAGCAGTTTATATACCCCCCGGGCAGGGTGGGACACTGAAGCTTTCTTT
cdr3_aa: CASSLYTPRAGWDTEAFF

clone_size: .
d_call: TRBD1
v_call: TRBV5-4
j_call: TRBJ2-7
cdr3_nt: TGTGCCAGCAGCCGGACAGGCCGAGGCTACGAGCAGTACTTC
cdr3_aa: CASSRTGRGYEQYF

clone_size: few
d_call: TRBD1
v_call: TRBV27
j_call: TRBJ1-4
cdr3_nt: TGTGCCAGCAGTCTCACAGGGGGGATGCGGAAACTGTTTTTT
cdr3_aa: CASSLTGGMRKLFF

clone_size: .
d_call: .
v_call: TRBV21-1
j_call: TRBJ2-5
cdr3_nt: TGTGCCAGCAGCAAAGTTGGGGGCGCGGAAGAGACCCAGTACTTC
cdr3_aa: CASSKVGGAEETQYF

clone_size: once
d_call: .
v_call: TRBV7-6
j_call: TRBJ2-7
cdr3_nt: TGTGCCAGCAGCATCAAGAGGGCAGGGGAGGGTTACGAGCAGTACTTC
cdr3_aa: CASSIKRAGEGYEQYF

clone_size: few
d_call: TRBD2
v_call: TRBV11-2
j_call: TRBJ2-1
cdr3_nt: TGTGCCAGCAGCCCGGGACTAGGCCGCAATGAGCAGTTCTTC
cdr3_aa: CASSPGLGRNEQFF

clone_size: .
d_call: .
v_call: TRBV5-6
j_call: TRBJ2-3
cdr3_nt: TGTGCCAGCAGCTTCGCGGGTGGAAGCACAGATACGCAGTATTTT
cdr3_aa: CASSFAGGSTDTQYF

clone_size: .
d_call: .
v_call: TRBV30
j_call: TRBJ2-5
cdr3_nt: TGTGCCTGGAGGGGCCCCACGGAAGAGCAGTACTTC
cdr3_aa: CAWRGPTEEQYF

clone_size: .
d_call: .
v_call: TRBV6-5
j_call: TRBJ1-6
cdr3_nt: TGTGCCAGCAGTTACTCGAATCGTTTGCGGCAGGAGGACTTT
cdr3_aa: CASSYSNRLRQEDF

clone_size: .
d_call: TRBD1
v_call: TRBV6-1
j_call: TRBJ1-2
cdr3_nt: TGTGCCAGCAACGGACAGGGAACTAACTATGGCTACACCTTC
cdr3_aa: CASNGQGTNYGYTF

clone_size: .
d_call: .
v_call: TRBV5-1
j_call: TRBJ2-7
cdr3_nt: TGCGCCAGCTCCCGTGAGGATTTTACCTACGAGCAGTACTTC
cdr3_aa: CASSREDFTYEQYF

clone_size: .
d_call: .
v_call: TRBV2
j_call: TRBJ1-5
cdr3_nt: TGTGCCAGCAGTGAAGCGGGAGCGACAAGAAGTCAGCCCCAGCATTTT
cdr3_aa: CASSEAGATRSQPQHF

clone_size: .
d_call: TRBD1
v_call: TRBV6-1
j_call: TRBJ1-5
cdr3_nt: TGTGCCAGCAGTCTCAGGGGGGGCAATCAGCCCCAGCATTTT
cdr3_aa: CASSLRGGNQPQHF

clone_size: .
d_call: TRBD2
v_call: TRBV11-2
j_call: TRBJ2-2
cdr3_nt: TGTGCCAGCAGCTTGGCTAGCGGGGGGACCGGGGAGCTGTTTTTT
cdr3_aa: CASSLASGGTGELFF

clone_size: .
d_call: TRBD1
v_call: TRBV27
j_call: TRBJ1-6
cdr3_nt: TGTGCCAGCAGCTACACCGGGACAGGGCGATCCTATAATTCACCCCTCCACTTT
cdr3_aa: CASSYTGTGRSYNSPLHF

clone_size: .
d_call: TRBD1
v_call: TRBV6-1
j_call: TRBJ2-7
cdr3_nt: TGTGCCACACTCGACAGGGGGTCCTCCTACGAGCAGTACTTC
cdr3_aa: CATLDRGSSYEQYF